This is a list of T cell receptor beta chains from one sample in a study of blood T cells in healthy people across ages. TCRdb reanalysed the 5' RACE reads using MiXCR and keeps one entry per CDR3 protein. The repertoire holds about 1.6 million distinct CDR3 sequences, about 35% seen once, with around 10% in the top ten. The sample consisted of blood. Every receptor here comes from a woman in her thirties in good health. Both conserved end residues are part of each CDR3. The D gene is left open where the match is weak. Not every row has a clone size; where given, it reads once, few, many or a size class.

.,TRBV4-1,TRBD1,TRBJ2-7,TGCGCCAGCAGCCAATTCGGAACTCCGGGACAGGGCTCCTACGAGCAGTACTTC,CASSQFGTPGQGSYEQYF
few,TRBV14,.,TRBJ2-1,TGTGCCAGCAGCCGAACACCCGGGACTTATTATGAGCAGTTCTTC,CASSRTPGTYYEQFF
.,TRBV18,TRBD1,TRBJ2-7,TGTGCCAGCAACGCCGGGACAGCGACAACCTACGAGCAGTACTTC,CASNAGTATTYEQYF
.,TRBV29-1,.,TRBJ2-7,TGCAGCGTTGAGGTAGGGGCCTCCTACGAGCAGTACTTC,CSVEVGASYEQYF
few,TRBV3-1,.,TRBJ2-1,TGTGCCAGCAGTCGCGGACTTCTCTACAATGAGCAGTTCTTC,CASSRGLLYNEQFF
.,TRBV7-9,.,TRBJ2-3,TGTGCCAGCAGCTTAGACGGACTCCCGGATACGCAGTATTTT,CASSLDGLPDTQYF
.,TRBV28,.,TRBJ2-3,TGTGCCAGCAGCCTAGGCCAGGGCCTCGGCACAGATACGCAGTATTTT,CASSLGQGLGTDTQYF
.,TRBV15,.,TRBJ1-5,TGTGCCACCAGCAGAGAAGGTCGGGACAAACGCAATCAGCCCCAGCATTTT,CATSREGRDKRNQPQHF
.,TRBV9,.,TRBJ2-7,TGTGCCAGCAGCGAGCTGGGGGAATCTTACGAGCAGTACTTC,CASSELGESYEQYF
.,TRBV5-1,.,TRBJ2-7,TGCGCCAGCGGTATACAGGGACCTGATGGCGAGCAGTACTTC,CASGIQGPDGEQYF
few,TRBV7-9,TRBD1,TRBJ2-7,TGTGCCAGCAGAACAGGACAGGGCTTTGACGAGCAGTACTTC,CASRTGQGFDEQYF
few,TRBV4-1,.,TRBJ2-2,TGCGCCAGCAGCCCTCACTTAACCGGGGAGCTGTTTTTT,CASSPHLTGELFF
many,TRBV10-3,.,TRBJ2-1,TGTGCCATCAGGGGGGACGAGGGAAATGAGCAGTTCTTC,CAIRGDEGNEQFF
.,TRBV5-1,.,TRBJ2-5,TGCGCCAGCAGCCCGGGGATAGGAGGGACCCAGGACTTC,CASSPGIGGTQDF
.,TRBV9,.,TRBJ1-1,TGTGCCAGCAGCCGGGCCGGGGGGGATACTGAAGCTTTCTTT,CASSRAGGDTEAFF
.,TRBV20-1,TRBD1,TRBJ2-2,TGCAGTGCTCGAAGTTCCGGGACAGGGAACACCGGGGAGCTGTTTTTT,CSARSSGTGNTGELFF
few,TRBV6-2/TRBV6-3,.,TRBJ2-3,TGTGCCAGCACCCCTTTTGGGGTTTTGGATACGCAGTATTTT,CASTPFGVLDTQYF
.,TRBV2,.,TRBJ2-2,TGTGCCAGCAGCCCCCCTATCCGGGGCAACGGGGAGCTGTTTTTT,CASSPPIRGNGELFF
few,TRBV7-9,.,TRBJ2-3,TGTGCCAGCAGCTTATGGGGGGCCGAAGATACGCAGTATTTT,CASSLWGAEDTQYF
few,TRBV12-3/TRBV12-4,TRBD2,TRBJ2-7,TGTGCCAGCAGTTTAAGTGCCTCCCTTCGGACTAGCTCCTACGAGCAGTACTTC,CASSLSASLRTSSYEQYF
.,TRBV6-2/TRBV6-3,.,TRBJ1-1,TGTGCCAGCATGCAGGGCTCGGGCACTGAAGCTTTCTTT,CASMQGSGTEAFF
.,TRBV30,TRBD1,TRBJ2-5,TGTGCCTGGGATAAGACAGGGGGCCAAGAGACCCAGTACTTC,CAWDKTGGQETQYF
.,TRBV20-1,TRBD2,TRBJ2-7,TGCAGTGCCATATGGACTAGCGGGGGGGACGAGCAGTACTTC,CSAIWTSGGDEQYF
.,TRBV20-1,.,TRBJ2-1,TGCAGTGCTCCAGCGTCCCCCCATGAGCAGTTCTTC,CSAPASPHEQFF
.,TRBV6-6,.,TRBJ1-5,TGTGCCAGCACGGGGTCTGGCAATCAGCCCCAGCATTTT,CASTGSGNQPQHF
many,TRBV29-1,.,TRBJ2-1,TGCAGCTCTCGGACCACCTCCTACAATGAGCAGTTCTTC,CSSRTTSYNEQFF
.,TRBV29-1,TRBD2,TRBJ2-5,TGCAGCTTCAGCGGGGGTCCGTCGGAGACTCAGTACTTC,CSFSGGPSETQYF
.,TRBV4-1,TRBD2,TRBJ2-2,TGCGCCAGCAGCCAGACGACGGGACTAGGCAACACCGGGGAGCTGTTTTTT,CASSQTTGLGNTGELFF
few,TRBV9,TRBD1,TRBJ2-7,TGTGCCAGCAGCGCCTCAGGGGGCGAGCAGTACTTC,CASSASGGEQYF
.,TRBV25-1,.,TRBJ1-2,TGTGCCAGCAGTGAAGGCAGGCACGGGGGCTACACCTTC,CASSEGRHGGYTF
.,TRBV27,.,TRBJ2-7,TGTGCCAGCAGTTGGACCGCGGCCCTATACGAGCAGTACTTC,CASSWTAALYEQYF
few,TRBV20-1,.,TRBJ2-7,TGCAGTGCTAGTAAACAGGGGAGGACCAACGAGCAGTACTTC,CSASKQGRTNEQYF
.,TRBV13,.,TRBJ2-7,TGTGCCAGCAGCCGGAAACAGGGTACCTTCTACGAGCAGTACTTC,CASSRKQGTFYEQYF